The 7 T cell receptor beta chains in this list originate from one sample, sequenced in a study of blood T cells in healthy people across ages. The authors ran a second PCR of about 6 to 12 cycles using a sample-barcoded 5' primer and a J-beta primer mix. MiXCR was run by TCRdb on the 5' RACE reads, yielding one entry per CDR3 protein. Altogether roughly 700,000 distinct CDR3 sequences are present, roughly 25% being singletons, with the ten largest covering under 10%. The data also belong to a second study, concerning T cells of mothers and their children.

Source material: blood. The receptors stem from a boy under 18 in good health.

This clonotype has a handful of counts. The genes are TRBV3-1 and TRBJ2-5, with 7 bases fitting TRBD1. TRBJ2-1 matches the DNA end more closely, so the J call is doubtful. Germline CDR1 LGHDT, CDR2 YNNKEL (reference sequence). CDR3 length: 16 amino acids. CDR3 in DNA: TGTGCCAGCAGCCGAGCGGTGAGGGGGCCCTACAATGAGCAGTTCTTC. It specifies CASSRAVRGPYNEQFF.

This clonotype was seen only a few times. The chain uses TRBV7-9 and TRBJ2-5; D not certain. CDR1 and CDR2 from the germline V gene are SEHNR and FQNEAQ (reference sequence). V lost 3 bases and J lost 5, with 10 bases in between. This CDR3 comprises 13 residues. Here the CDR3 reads CASSFYAPETQYF. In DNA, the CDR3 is TGTGCCAGCAGCTTCTACGCCCCGGAGACCCAGTACTTC.

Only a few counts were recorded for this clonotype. CDR3 nucleotide sequence: TGTGCCATCAGTGAGTCGAACCCCGGGGGAAGCTCCTACAATGAGCAGTTCTTC. Its translation is CAISESNPGGSSYNEQFF. This chain connects TRBV10-3 to TRBJ2-1, with D possibly being TRBD2 (6 bases). V lost 0 bases and J lost 0, with 15 bases in between. The CDR3 loop spans 18 amino acids. The germline V gene has CDR1 ENHRY and CDR2 SYGVKD.

CDR3 residues: CASVPGEATDTQYF. The CDR3 DNA follows: TGTGCCAGCGTACCAGGGGAGGCGACAGATACGCAGTATTTT. V and J are TRBV6-1 and TRBJ2-3, with D perhaps TRBD1 or TRBD2 (6 bases each). V was clipped by 8 bases and J by 3 bases, with 15 bases between them. CDR3 size: 14 residues. Looked up from germline, CDR1 is MNHNS and CDR2 is SASEGT.

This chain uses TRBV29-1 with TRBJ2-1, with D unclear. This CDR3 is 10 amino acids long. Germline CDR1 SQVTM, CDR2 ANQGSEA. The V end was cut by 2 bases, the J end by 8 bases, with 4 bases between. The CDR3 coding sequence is TGCAGCGTTGAAAGAGATGAGCAGTTCTTC. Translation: CSVERDEQFF.

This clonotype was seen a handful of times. The CDR3 loop reads CASSLWQRENQQYF. CDR3 DNA: TGTGCCAGCAGCCTTTGGCAGCGGGAGAATCAGCAGTACTTC. This chain uses TRBV6-1 with TRBJ2-7; 8 bases agree with TRBD2. The V gene's germline CDR1 is MNHNS and CDR2 SASEGT. J lost 8 bases, V lost 6 bases, and 12 bases had no gene match. The CDR3 length is 14 residues.

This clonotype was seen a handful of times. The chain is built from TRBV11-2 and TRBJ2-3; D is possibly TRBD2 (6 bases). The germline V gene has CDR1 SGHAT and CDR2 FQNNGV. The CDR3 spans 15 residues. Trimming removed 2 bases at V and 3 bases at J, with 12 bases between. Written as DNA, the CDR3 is TGTGCCAGCAGCTTATCTGAGGGACTGACAGATACGCAGTATTTT. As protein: CASSLSEGLTDTQYF.